This TCR beta chain derives from a study of cytomegalovirus exposure and HLA in healthy donors. Notes on the study in general: One later analysis, an examination of the 120 or so validation repertoires, found that first-cohort TCR clusters tended to co-occur in them.

Regarding this clone: The antigen is not known.

This table comes from immunoSEQ multiplex PCR, and its TCRdb copy is limited to in-frame clones, with some not included. The data contain some 250,000 clones, 90% of them singletons. Germline V gene data show CDR1 as MRHNA and CDR2 as SNTAGT. V lost 0 bases to trimming and J lost 3 bases, with 12 bases between them. This CDR3 spans 15 amino acids. The sequencing input was PBMCs. The gene calls are TRBV6-4 and TRBJ2-7, with a tentative D call TRBD2 (6 bases). This TCR derives from a woman under 30 in good health and CMV-seronegative. The CDR3 reads CASSDSRWGVYEQYF. CDR3 sequence (DNA): TGTGCCAGCAGTGACTCGCGATGGGGGGTCTACGAGCAGTACTTC.